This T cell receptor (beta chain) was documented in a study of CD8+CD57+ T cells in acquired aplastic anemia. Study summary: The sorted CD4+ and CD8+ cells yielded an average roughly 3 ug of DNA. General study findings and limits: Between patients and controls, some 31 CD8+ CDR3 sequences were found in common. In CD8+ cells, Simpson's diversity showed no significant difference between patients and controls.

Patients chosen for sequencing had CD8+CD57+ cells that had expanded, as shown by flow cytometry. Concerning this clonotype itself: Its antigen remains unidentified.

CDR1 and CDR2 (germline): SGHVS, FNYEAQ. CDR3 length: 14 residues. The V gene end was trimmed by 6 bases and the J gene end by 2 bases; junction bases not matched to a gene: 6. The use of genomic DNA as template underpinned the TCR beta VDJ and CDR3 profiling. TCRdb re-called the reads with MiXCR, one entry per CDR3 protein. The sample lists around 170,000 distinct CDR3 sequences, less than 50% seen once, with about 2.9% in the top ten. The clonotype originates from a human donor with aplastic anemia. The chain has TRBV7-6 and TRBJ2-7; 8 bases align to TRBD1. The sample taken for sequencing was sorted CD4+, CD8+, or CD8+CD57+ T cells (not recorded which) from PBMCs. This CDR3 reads CASSPDRVAYEQYF. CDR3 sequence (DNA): TGTGCCAGCAGTCCGGACAGGGTTGCCTACGAGCAGTACTTC.